The clone carrying this TCR beta chain was found a few times. Its antigen is unknown. To make TCR beta libraries, researchers used iRepertoire HTBI primers and Arm-PCR of CDR3 regions. TCRdb analysed the multiplex PCR reads with MiXCR anew, one entry per CDR3 protein. Of about half a million distinct CDR3 sequences in the sample, around 12% were seen once. Germline CDR1 is SGHVS and CDR2 is FNYEAQ. Deletions cut 6 bases from V and 5 bases from J, with 17 bases between. The CDR3 covers 15 residues. The entry originates in a study of regulatory T cells in long-lasting Graves disease. Study results and limitations: Small sample size may have lowered accuracy.

Indicated time point: newly diagnosed GD, antithyroid drugs for less than 3 months. The TCR library was prepared using RNA isolated from PBMCs. This sample was shared with a second study, whose subject was T cells in Graves' hyperthyroidism and ophthalmopathy.

Here the sequenced sample was peripheral blood mononuclear cells (PBMCs), taken at new diagnosis, from a patient treated with antithyroid drugs. The chain uses TRBV7-6 and TRBJ1-5; maybe TRBD1 (6 bases). This sequence originates from a woman in her 30s with Graves disease. The CDR3 protein is CASSPRRGADQPQHF. The CDR3 DNA reads TGTGCCAGCAGTCCAAGGAGGGGGGCCGATCAGCCCCAGCATTTT.